This passage covers 17 T cell receptor beta chains from one sample sequenced in a study of cytomegalovirus exposure and HLA in healthy donors. Sequenced by immunoSEQ multiplex PCR; TCRdb stores in-frame clones only, minus some. The profile shows 150,000 to 200,000 clones, approximately 88% of them singletons. Input material: PBMCs. The receptors were sampled from a man between 18 and 29 years old in good health and CMV-seropositive.

This chain links TRBV21-1 with TRBJ2-7; the DNA was not compared with TRBD1, the D call given in the table. TRBV21-1 corresponds to a pseudogene. CDR3 length equals 12 residues. The DNA of the CDR3 is TGTGCCAGCAGCAAAGGGCCCTACGAGCAGTACTTC. Translated: CASSKGPYEQYF.

The chain carries TRBV30 and TRBJ2-1, with D unclear. The CDR3 runs to 11 residues. Germline CDR1 and CDR2: GTSNPN and SVGIG (reference sequence). With 4 bases removed from V and 3 bases from J, the gap between germline ends came to 4 bases. CDR3 nucleotide sequence: TGTGCCTGGAACGGCTACAATGAGCAGTTCTTC. As protein: CAWNGYNEQFF.

In this sample, this clone turned up a few times. The V call is TRBV7-2, the J call TRBJ1-2, with TRBD1 matching 8 bases. CDR1 SGHTA and CDR2 FQGNSA come from the germline V gene. The length of the CDR3 is 15 residues. V was pared by 6 bases and J by 8 bases, with 14 bases of the junction left unmatched. Written as DNA, the CDR3 is TGTGCCAGCAGACCAACCGGGACAGGATCATTGGGCTACACCTTC. It is translated as CASRPTGTGSLGYTF.

V is TRBV6-5 and J is TRBJ2-5, with 7 nucleotides matching TRBD2. The germline V gene has CDR1 MNHEY and CDR2 SVGAGI. The J segment lost 9 bases and the V segment lost 2 bases, leaving 9 bases of the junction unmatched. The CDR3 extends over 14 amino acids. This chain's CDR3 is CASSYLDGGTAQYF. In DNA, the CDR3 is TGTGCCAGCAGTTACCTGGACGGGGGGACGGCCCAGTACTTC.

The rearrangement uses TRBV9 and TRBJ2-1; 9 bases fit TRBD2. V gave up 1 base and J gave up 6 bases; unmatched junction bases: 8. The CDR3 is 16 amino acids. Germline V gives CDR1 SGDLS, CDR2 YYNGEE. The CDR3 DNA reads as TGTGCCAGCAGCGTAAGTTGGCGGGAGGGCCTCAATGAGCAGTTCTTC. Translating gives CASSVSWREGLNEQFF.

The chain joins TRBV11-3 to TRBJ2-3; the D is unclear. V lost 2 bases and J lost 0, with 6 bases in between. The CDR3 spans 14 residues. CDR1 is SGHNT, CDR2 YENEEA, per germline. The CDR3 loop reads CASSLPGSTDTQYF. CDR3 nucleotide sequence: TGTGCCAGCAGCTTACCCGGGAGCACAGATACGCAGTATTTT.

V is TRBV25-1 and J is TRBJ2-5; TRBD1 matches 7 bases. The CDR3 length is 14 residues. The germline V gene has CDR1 MGHDK and CDR2 SYGVNS. Trimming at V came to 4 bases and at J to 4 bases, leaving 6 bases not matched to a gene. CDR3 in amino acids: CASSANTGVETQYF. The CDR3 bases are TGTGCCAGCAGTGCCAATACAGGGGTAGAGACCCAGTACTTC.

V and J are TRBV13 and TRBJ1-3, with TRBD1 as a possible D gene (5 bases). This CDR3 contains 15 residues. V lost 5 bases and J 4 bases, leaving 15 bases between the germline ends. Germline values: CDR1 PRHDT, CDR2 FYEKMQ (reference sequence). In DNA, the CDR3 is TGTGCCAGCAGCCAAGGGGCAGGACAAGGAAACACCATATATTTT. It yields the protein CASSQGAGQGNTIYF.

The chain carries TRBV2 and TRBJ2-7, with D maybe TRBD2 (6 bases). CDR3 size: 13 residues. Trimming removed 6 bases from V and 1 base from J, with 10 bases in between. Germline V gene sequence: CDR1 SNHLY, CDR2 FYNNEI. CDR3 nucleotides: TGTGCCAGCAGCGTGGGACTGTCCTACGAGCAGTACTTC. It is translated as CASSVGLSYEQYF.

The CDR3 DNA is TGCAGCGGTATGGGAGGGATCGGCTATGGCTACACCTTC. Translating gives CSGMGGIGYGYTF. The rearrangement links TRBV29-1 to TRBJ1-2; D unclear. CDR1 is SQVTM and CDR2 is ANQGSEA in the germline V gene. The CDR3 loop spans 13 amino acids. V lost 7 bases and J 4 bases, leaving 16 bases between the germline ends.

The chain uses TRBV10-3 and TRBJ1-2; 7 bases are a match to TRBD1. CDR3 size: 17 residues. Germline CDR1 reads ENHRY; CDR2 reads SYGVKD. Trimming took 7 bases from V and 6 from J; bases not matched to a gene: 20. The CDR3 nucleotides read TGTGCCATCAAAAAGGGGGCCGCGGTGCAGAGATTGGATGGCTACACCTTC. Protein: CAIKKGAAVQRLDGYTF.

This clone was recorded once. The chain combines TRBV20-1 with TRBJ2-1; D might be TRBD2 (6 bases). The V and J ends lost 3 bases and 6 bases respectively, with 6 bases between them. Germline V gives CDR1 DFQATT, CDR2 SNEGSKA (reference sequence). This CDR3 spans 11 amino acids. The CDR3 bases are TGCAGTGCTAGCGGGGGCAATGAGCAGTTCTTC. Its translation: CSASGGNEQFF.

This chain connects TRBV15 to TRBJ2-7, with 10 bases aligning to TRBD1. Germline V lookup: CDR1 LNHNV, CDR2 YYDKDF (reference sequence). This CDR3 has 14 amino acids. V gave up 8 bases and J gave up 5 bases; unmatched junction bases: 9. CDR3 sequence (DNA): TGTGCCACCCAAAGGACAGGGGGGTTTGACGAGCAGTACTTC. Its translation is CATQRTGGFDEQYF. The full variable domain, its missing parts supplied by reference TRBV15 and TRBJ2-7, is DAMVIQNPRYQVTQFGKPVTLSCSQTLNHNVMYWYQQKSSQAPKLLFHYYDKDFNNEADTPDNFQSRRPNTSFCFLDIRSPGLGDTAMYLCATQRTGGFDEQYFGPGTRLTVT.

The V call is TRBV2, the J call TRBJ2-7, with D tentatively TRBD1 (5 bases). The germline V gene has CDR1 SNHLY and CDR2 FYNNEI. Trimming took 9 bases from V and 3 from J, leaving 12 bases between them. The CDR3 contains 12 residues. In DNA form, the CDR3 reads TGTGCCAGTGGTCCTCAGGGCTACGAGCAGTACTTC. Translating it yields CASGPQGYEQYF.

V and J are TRBV27 and TRBJ1-2; the match to TRBD1 covers 7 bases. CDR1 MNHEY and CDR2 SMNVEV come from the germline V gene (reference sequence). J lost 7 bases, V lost 5 bases, and 4 bases had no gene match. The CDR3 is 12 amino acids. The CDR3 DNA sequence: TGTGCCAGCAGTCGGACAGGCAGTGGCTACACCTTC. It codes for CASSRTGSGYTF.

This sequence joins TRBV5-1 and TRBJ2-7; 7 bases align to TRBD1. Trimming at V came to 6 bases and at J to 1 base, leaving 7 bases not matched to a gene. In germline, CDR1 is SGHRS, CDR2 YFSETQ. This CDR3 is 14 amino acids long. Here the CDR3 reads CASTEGGKSYEQYF. DNA of the CDR3: TGCGCCAGCACCGAAGGGGGCAAGTCCTACGAGCAGTACTTC. The full variable domain, completed using reference TRBV5-1 and TRBJ2-7, is KAGVTQTPRYLIKTRGQQVTLSCSPISGHRSVSWYQQTPGQGLQFLFEYFSETQRNKGNFPGRFSGRQFSNSRSEMNVSTLELGDSALYLCASTEGGKSYEQYFGPGTRLTVT.

The chain couples TRBV19 to TRBJ1-4, with 7 positions matching TRBD1. V was pared by 8 bases and J by 0 bases, with 3 bases of the junction left unmatched. This CDR3 contains 14 residues. From germline, CDR1 is LNHDA and CDR2 SQIVND (reference sequence). Here the CDR3 reads CASRGTATNEKLFF. The CDR3 DNA sequence: TGTGCCAGTCGCGGGACAGCAACTAATGAAAAACTGTTTTTT.